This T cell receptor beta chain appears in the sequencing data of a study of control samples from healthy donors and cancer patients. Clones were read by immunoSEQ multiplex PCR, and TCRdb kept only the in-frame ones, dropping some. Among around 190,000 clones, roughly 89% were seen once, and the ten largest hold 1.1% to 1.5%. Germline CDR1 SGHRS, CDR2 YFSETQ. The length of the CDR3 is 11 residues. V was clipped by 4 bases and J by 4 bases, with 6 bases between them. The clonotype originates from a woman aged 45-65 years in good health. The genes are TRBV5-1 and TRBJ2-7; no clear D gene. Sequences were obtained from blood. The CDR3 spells CASSGEYEQYF. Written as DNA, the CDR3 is TGCGCCAGCAGCGGAGAATACGAGCAGTACTTC.